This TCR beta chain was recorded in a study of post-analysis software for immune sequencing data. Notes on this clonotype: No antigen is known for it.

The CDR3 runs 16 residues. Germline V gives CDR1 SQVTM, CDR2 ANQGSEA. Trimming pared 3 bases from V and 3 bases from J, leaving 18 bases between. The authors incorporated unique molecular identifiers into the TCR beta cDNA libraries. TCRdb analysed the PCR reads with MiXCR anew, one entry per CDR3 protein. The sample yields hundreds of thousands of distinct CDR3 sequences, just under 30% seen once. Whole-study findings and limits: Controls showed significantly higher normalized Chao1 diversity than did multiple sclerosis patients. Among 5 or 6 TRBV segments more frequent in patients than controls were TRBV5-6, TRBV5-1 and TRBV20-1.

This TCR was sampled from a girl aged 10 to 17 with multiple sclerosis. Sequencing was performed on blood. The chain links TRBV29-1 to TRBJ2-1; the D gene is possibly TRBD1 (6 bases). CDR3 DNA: TGCAGCGTTGATATGACAGGACCGGCCTTCTACAATGAGCAGTTCTTC. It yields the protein CSVDMTGPAFYNEQFF.